This T cell receptor beta chain was found in a study of PD-1 blockade in classical Hodgkin lymphoma. Whole-study findings and limits: Patients newly diagnosed and complete responders had comparable baseline diversity. Baseline TCR diversity was reportedly lower in newly diagnosed patients than in healthy donors. It was reported as lower still in relapsed/refractory patients. Repertoires differed for reasons still undefined, possibly disease activity or prior therapy. Compared with baseline, CD4+ but not CD8+ TCR diversity had risen significantly by C4D1.

Generated by immunoSEQ multiplex PCR, the TCRdb table keeps only in-frame clones and is missing some. The profile shows under 40,000 clones, more than 65% of them singletons. Every one of the patients relapsed after autologous stem cell transplantation (brentuximab vedotin exposure was variable). Turning to this clone: What it binds is unknown.

Trimming cost V 3 bases and J 4 bases, with 13 bases left between them. The CDR3 is 14 amino acids. Germline CDR1 and CDR2: LGHNA and YSLEER. The source material was peripheral blood mononuclear cells (PBMCs), sampled before the second cycle of nivolumab. The J gene is TRBJ2-7, the V gene TRBV4-3; D possibly corresponds to TRBD2 (5 bases). The sequence came from a human donor with classical Hodgkin lymphoma. CDR3 residues: CASSQATDSYEQYF. DNA of the CDR3: TGCGCCAGCAGCCAGGCCACGGACTCTTACGAGCAGTACTTC.